The 10 T cell receptor beta chains listed next were all sequenced from one sample in a study of cytomegalovirus exposure and HLA in healthy donors. Researchers ran the PCR with 60 Vbeta and 13 Jbeta primers. Assay used: immunoSEQ multiplex PCR; TCRdb lists only in-frame clones, some missing. The data hold some 150,000 clones, with 75% to 90% observed a single time. Sequenced material: PBMCs. The source is a young man in good health and CMV-seronegative.

The chain joins TRBV21-1 to TRBJ2-7; the table's TRBD2 call for D was not verified on the DNA. TRBV21-1 is classified as a pseudogene. The CDR3 extends over 15 amino acids. The DNA for the CDR3 is TGTGCCAGTGAGAGGGCGGGAGACCGAATCTACGAGCAGTACTTC. It codes for CASERAGDRIYEQYF.

CDR3 in DNA: TGTGCCAGCAGTTACTCGAGGGAGACGGTTGAGCAGTTCTTC. Translating it yields CASSYSRETVEQFF. This chain connects TRBV6-5 to TRBJ2-1; D perhaps matches TRBD2 (5 bases). Germline assignment: CDR1 MNHEY and CDR2 SVGAGI. V was cut by 0 bases and J by 9 bases, with 12 bases left in between. The CDR3 spans 14 residues.

The V and J genes are TRBV9 and TRBJ2-1; 9 bases match TRBD2. CDR1 is SGDLS, CDR2 YYNGEE, per germline. The CDR3 has 15 residues. With 5 bases clipped from V and 4 bases from J, the junction kept 7 bases outside the gene matches. This CDR3 reads CASSQGLAEYNEQFF. The DNA for the CDR3 is TGTGCCAGCAGTCAGGGACTAGCAGAGTACAATGAGCAGTTCTTC.

This rearrangement joins TRBV10-3 to TRBJ2-1; TRBD2 matches at 13 bases. The CDR3 length is 15 residues. Germline V gene sequence: CDR1 ENHRY, CDR2 SYGVKD. J lost 4 bases, V lost 6 bases, and 3 bases had no gene match. The CDR3 coding sequence is TGTGCCATCAGGGGGACTAGCGGGATTTACAATGAGCAGTTCTTC. It is translated as CAIRGTSGIYNEQFF.

The CDR3 loop reads CASSWAVATEAFF. The CDR3 nucleotides read TGTGCCAGTAGCTGGGCTGTGGCCACTGAAGCTTTCTTT. The V gene is TRBV19, the J gene TRBJ1-1; D not certain. Germline values: CDR1 LNHDA, CDR2 SQIVND (reference sequence). V was shortened by 6 bases and J by 4 bases, with 12 bases between the two germline ends. CDR3 length: 13 residues.

In its sample, this clone was seen once. This chain links TRBV25-1 with TRBJ1-2, with D unresolved. The CDR3 consists of 14 residues. CDR1 and CDR2 (germline): MGHDK, SYGVNS. The V end lost 5 bases, the J end lost 5 bases, and 15 bases lay between the germline ends. CDR3 amino acids: CASSLNTASYGYTF. In DNA, the CDR3 is TGTGCCAGCAGTCTCAACACAGCCTCATATGGCTACACCTTC.

The CDR3 nucleotides are TGTGCCAGCAGAAACAGGGGGGATCTCTTGGAGACCCAGTACTTC. Amino acid sequence: CASRNRGDLLETQYF. The V and J genes are TRBV7-8 and TRBJ2-5, with 8 positions matching TRBD1. The CDR3 covers 15 residues. Trimming removed 6 bases from V and 5 bases from J; junction bases left unmatched: 11. Germline CDR1 is SGHVS and CDR2 is FQNEAQ.

CDR3 in amino acids: CASNAWAVTGEGYTF. CDR3 DNA sequence: TGCGCCAGCAACGCGTGGGCCGTCACGGGGGAAGGCTACACCTTC. The chain has TRBV4-1 and TRBJ1-2; a possible D gene is TRBD1 (5 bases). This CDR3 is built from 15 residues. In germline, CDR1 is MGHRA, CDR2 YSYEKL. The V gene lost 7 bases and the J gene lost 8 bases, with 23 bases spanning the gap.

The rearrangement links TRBV7-2 to TRBJ1-4, with D tentatively TRBD1 (5 bases). This CDR3 region has 15 residues. Trimming cost V 2 bases and J 2 bases, with 9 bases left between them. Germline lookup yields CDR1 SGHTA and CDR2 FQGNSA. The CDR3 bases are TGTGCCAGCAGCTTATGGGGGGGGACTAATGAAAAACTGTTTTTT. This codes for CASSLWGGTNEKLFF.

CDR3 sequence (DNA): TGTGCCAGCAGTCTAGCCGACGGGACCCAGTACTTC. It encodes CASSLADGTQYF. The rearrangement uses TRBV11-2 and TRBJ2-5; TRBD2 is a possible D gene (5 bases). Trimming took off 6 bases at V and 7 bases at J, with 12 bases between the two ends. Germline CDR1 is SGHAT and CDR2 is FQNNGV. The length of the CDR3 is 12 residues.